The 10 T cell receptor beta chains presented below share a single source sample, sequenced in a study of brain T cells in children with intractable seizures. Data came from immunoSEQ multiplex PCR; TCRdb stores just in-frame clones and leaves some out. The sample lists approximately 330,000 clones; 93% were seen once. Regarding time point: blood from clinic visit 5 months post-surgery; TSC patient then seizure free. The source was peripheral blood, collected less than 6 months after surgery. All receptors come from a boy younger than two with tuberous sclerosis and intractable seizures.

The rearrangement joins TRBV6-2 or TRBV6-3 to TRBJ2-3; 14 positions agree with TRBD2. Trimming removed 2 bases from V and 0 bases from J; junction bases left unmatched: 10. The V gene's germline CDR1 is MNHEY and CDR2 SVGEGT. The CDR3 totals 20 residues. CDR3 bases: TGTGCCAGCAGTTACACCCCGGGACTAGCGGGAGAAAGTAGCACAGATACGCAGTATTTT. Residues: CASSYTPGLAGESSTDTQYF.

The chain uses TRBV5-1 and TRBJ2-4; D remains unclear. CDR1 is SGHRS, CDR2 YFSETQ, per germline. V lost 2 bases, J lost 5 bases, and 5 bases lay in between. The CDR3 sequence is 12 residues long. CDR3 DNA sequence: TGCGCCAGCAGCTTAGGCCAAAACATTCAGTACTTC. Translation: CASSLGQNIQYF. The whole variable domain, remainder taken from reference TRBV5-1 and TRBJ2-4, is KAGVTQTPRYLIKTRGQQVTLSCSPISGHRSVSWYQQTPGQGLQFLFEYFSETQRNKGNFPGRFSGRQFSNSRSEMNVSTLELGDSALYLCASSLGQNIQYFGAGTRLSVL.

This clone appeared a few times. The chain couples TRBV7-9 to TRBJ2-3; 9 bases are shared with TRBD2. Germline assignment: CDR1 SEHNR and CDR2 FQNEAQ (reference sequence). This CDR3 is built from 12 residues. The V and J ends lost 5 bases and 9 bases, in that order; junction bases with no gene match: 3. The CDR3 DNA follows: TGTGCCAGCAGCAAAACTAGCGGGACGCAGTATTTT. Amino acids: CASSKTSGTQYF.

This chain connects TRBV10-3 to TRBJ2-2, with TRBD2 as a possible D gene (6 bases). V gave up 4 bases and J gave up 5 bases, with 17 bases separating them. Looked up from germline, CDR1 is ENHRY and CDR2 is SYGVKD. The CDR3 is made up of 16 amino acids. Written as DNA, the CDR3 is TGTGCCATCAGTGCCTGGAGGGGCAGATCTACCGGGGAGCTGTTTTTT. It specifies CAISAWRGRSTGELFF.

J is TRBJ1-4 and V is TRBV6-4, with D tentatively TRBD1 (6 bases). The CDR3 is 14 residues long. Trimming removed 6 bases from V and 4 bases from J, with 12 bases in between. The germline CDR1 and CDR2 sequences are MRHNA and SNTAGT. Here the CDR3 DNA reads TGTGCCAGCAGCGGACAGCGAATTAATGAAAAACTGTTTTTT. Protein product: CASSGQRINEKLFF.

Here the CDR3 DNA reads TGTGCCAGCAGCTTCGACAGGGAAACTGAAGCTTTCTTT. Protein product: CASSFDRETEAFF. The gene calls are TRBV7-3 and TRBJ1-1, with 7 bases aligning to TRBD1. V dropped 3 bases and J dropped 5; count of bases not matched to a gene: 3. Germline values: CDR1 SGHTA, CDR2 FQGTGA. This CDR3 region has 13 residues.

The J gene is TRBJ2-1, the V gene TRBV24-1; TRBD2 aligns across 8 bases. Trimming removed 2 bases from V and 9 bases from J; junction bases left unmatched: 5. The CDR3 is made up of 14 amino acids. From germline, CDR1 is KGHDR and CDR2 SFDVKD. In DNA form, the CDR3 reads TGTGCCACCAGTGATTCCGGGACTAGAAGTGAGCAGTTCTTC. Its protein product is CATSDSGTRSEQFF.

This clone was observed once. The gene calls are TRBV7-9 and TRBJ2-3; TRBD2 agrees at 7 bases. The ends lost 4 bases at V and 5 bases at J; junction bases unmatched: 15. Germline V gene lookup returns CDR1 SEHNR and CDR2 FQNEAQ (reference sequence). CDR3 length: 17 residues. CDR3 protein: CASSYLGGGPSGDTQYF. The CDR3 DNA reads as TGTGCCAGCAGCTATCTCGGGGGAGGGCCCTCAGGAGATACGCAGTATTTT.

This sequence joins TRBV15 and TRBJ2-5; TRBD2 aligns across 7 bases. The V gene end was trimmed by 0 bases and the J gene end by 2 bases; junction bases not matched to a gene: 0. This CDR3 comprises 14 residues. Germline CDR1 reads LNHNV; CDR2 reads YYDKDF (reference sequence). CDR3: CATSRERGQETQYF. For the CDR3, the DNA is TGTGCCACCAGCAGAGAGCGGGGGCAAGAGACCCAGTACTTC.

The chain carries TRBV7-6 and TRBJ2-1, with 9 bases fitting TRBD2. V was pared by 3 bases and J by 4 bases, with 7 bases of the junction left unmatched. The CDR3 consists of 16 residues. The germline V gene encodes CDR1 SGHVS and CDR2 FNYEAQ. Here the CDR3 reads CASSFGGGRGYNEQFF. The CDR3 bases are TGTGCCAGCAGCTTTGGGGGCGGGAGGGGGTACAATGAGCAGTTCTTC.